A single sample gave rise to the 21 T cell receptor beta chains below, sequenced in a study of T-cell memory formation after mild COVID-19. TCRdb independently ran MiXCR on the 5' RACE reads; one entry per CDR3 protein. The table includes just over 300,000 distinct CDR3 sequences, 19% detected once. Sample: PBMCs or a T cell subset sorted from them (not recorded which). The receptor source for this set is a man between 18 and 29 years old who had mild COVID-19 (a few samples of this study predate the infection). Cell type and time point are not known.

The rearrangement joins TRBV11-1 to TRBJ2-7; a possible D gene is TRBD2 (5 bases). CDR3 length: 13 amino acids. Trimming took 5 bases from V and 4 from J, leaving 12 bases between them. Germline V gene lookup returns CDR1 SGHAT and CDR2 FQDESV (reference sequence). The CDR3 spells CASSRPEAYEQYF. CDR3 DNA: TGTGCCAGCAGCCGACCGGAGGCGTACGAGCAGTACTTC.

J is TRBJ2-2 and V is TRBV12-3 or TRBV12-4, with D perhaps TRBD1 or TRBD2 (5 bases each). The CDR3 totals 15 residues. V lost 5 bases to trimming and J lost 1 base, with 11 bases between them. CDR3 DNA: TGTGCCAGCAGTCACGGGACGGAGAACACCGGGGAGCTGTTTTTT. Protein sequence: CASSHGTENTGELFF.

The J gene is TRBJ1-1, the V gene TRBV28; D not certain. The ends were cut back, 9 bases at V and 1 base at J, with 12 bases in the middle. CDR1 MDHEN and CDR2 SYDVKM come from the germline V gene. The CDR3 is made up of 13 amino acids. The DNA for the CDR3 is TGTGCCAGTAGGGCGCCCTGGAACACTGAAGCTTTCTTT. Amino acid sequence: CASRAPWNTEAFF.

The V and J genes are TRBV15 and TRBJ1-5; 9 bases agree with TRBD1. Trimming cost V 1 base and J 3 bases; bases outside gene matches: 13. The length of the CDR3 is 19 residues. Looked up from germline, CDR1 is LNHNV and CDR2 is YYDKDF (reference sequence). CDR3 sequence (DNA): TGTGCCACCAGCAGAGGACAGGGGGAGATTAATCCTCCCAATCAGCCCCAGCATTTT. It yields the protein CATSRGQGEINPPNQPQHF.

This chain uses TRBV6-6 with TRBJ2-3; the match to TRBD2 covers 10 bases. The CDR3 totals 18 residues. CDR1 and CDR2 from the germline V gene are MNHNY and SVGAGI (reference sequence). V shed 6 bases, J shed 0 bases, and the junction held 12 bases outside the gene matches. As DNA, the CDR3 is TGTGCCAGCAGCCTAGACATTACTAGCGGGACGAGCACAGATACGCAGTATTTT. Amino acids: CASSLDITSGTSTDTQYF.

This clonotype has a handful of counts. This chain uses TRBV11-2 with TRBJ2-2; D uncertain. Germline CDR1 is SGHAT and CDR2 is FQNNGV. CDR3 length equals 13 residues. V lost 4 bases to trimming and J lost 8 bases, with 11 bases between them. DNA for the CDR3: TGTGCCAGCAGCTCTGACCTAAGAGGGGAGCTGTTTTTT. Protein: CASSSDLRGELFF.

This clonotype came up a few times. The chain is built from TRBV4-3 and TRBJ1-2, with D maybe TRBD1 (5 bases). Trimming removed 0 bases from V and 4 bases from J, with 15 bases in between. Germline V CDR1 and CDR2: LGHNA, YSLEER. The CDR3 totals 16 residues. The CDR3 loop is CASSQDRGTQLYGYTF. CDR3 coding DNA: TGCGCCAGCAGCCAAGATCGTGGGACCCAACTCTATGGCTACACCTTC.

This chain uses TRBV29-1 with TRBJ2-1, with D perhaps given as TRBD1 or TRBD2 (5 bases each). From germline, CDR1 is SQVTM and CDR2 ANQGSEA. Trimming pared 4 bases from V and 3 bases from J, leaving 10 bases between. This CDR3 has 13 residues. CDR3 in DNA: TGCAGCGTTGTGGGGACCAACTACAATGAGCAGTTCTTC. It is translated as CSVVGTNYNEQFF.

This clonotype has at least ten counts. The chain is built from TRBV7-2 and TRBJ1-4; unclear D gene. Trimming cost V 3 bases and J 7 bases, with 6 bases left between them. Germline values: CDR1 SGHTA, CDR2 FQGNSA. The CDR3 loop spans 12 amino acids. As DNA, the CDR3 is TGTGCCAGCAGCTTCATCGGTGAAAAACTGTTTTTT. It translates to CASSFIGEKLFF.

The sample holds one count of this clonotype. The rearrangement links TRBV5-1 to TRBJ1-5; D is ambiguous. Trimming removed 1 base from V and 6 bases from J, with 14 bases in between. There are 15 residues in the CDR3. In germline, CDR1 is SGHRS, CDR2 YFSETQ. CDR3 DNA sequence: TGCGCCAGCAGCTTGACCGGGAATGAGGGTCAGCCCCAGCATTTT. Translating gives CASSLTGNEGQPQHF.

This clonotype was seen ten or more times. The V gene is TRBV7-2, the J gene TRBJ1-2; a weak D match, TRBD1 (5 bases). CDR1 and CDR2 (germline): SGHTA, FQGNSA. CDR3 length equals 14 residues. Trimming took 5 bases from V and 6 from J, leaving 16 bases between them. CDR3 residues: CASSPPGVDNGYTF. CDR3 nucleotides: TGTGCCAGCAGCCCCCCCGGCGTGGACAATGGCTACACCTTC.

Only a few counts were recorded for this clonotype. The CDR3 DNA reads TGTGCCAGCAGTGACTGGCCGGGGTCCTACGAGCAGTACGTC. It encodes CASSDWPGSYEQYV. The chain combines TRBV6-1 with TRBJ2-7; TRBD2 is a possible D gene (5 bases). V was trimmed by 3 bases and J by 1 base, leaving 10 bases between them. The CDR3 is made up of 14 amino acids. Germline CDR1 reads MNHNS; CDR2 reads SASEGT.

The sample holds many counts of this clonotype. V is TRBV28 and J is TRBJ2-2; D tentatively reads TRBD1 or TRBD2 (5 bases each). The V end was cut by 3 bases, the J end by 2 bases, with 16 bases between. There are 17 residues in the CDR3. Per germline, CDR1 MDHEN and CDR2 SYDVKM. The CDR3: CASSFPPGRANTGELFF. The CDR3 DNA sequence: TGTGCCAGCAGTTTCCCCCCAGGGCGGGCTAACACCGGGGAGCTGTTTTTT.

This clonotype was seen a few times. The chain combines TRBV6-2 or TRBV6-3 with TRBJ2-3; D is tentatively TRBD1 or TRBD2 (5 bases each). Germline V lookup: CDR1 MNHEY, CDR2 SVGEGT. The ends were cut back, 9 bases at V and 2 bases at J, with 12 bases in the middle. This CDR3 contains 13 residues. The CDR3 spells CASGDGATDTQYF. The CDR3, as DNA: TGTGCCAGTGGGGACGGGGCCACAGATACGCAGTATTTT.

This clonotype showed up many times. The chain employs TRBV5-1 and TRBJ2-5; 8 nucleotides agree with TRBD1. The germline gives CDR1 SGHRS, CDR2 YFSETQ. This CDR3 contains 13 residues. V gave up 8 bases and J gave up 1 base; unmatched junction bases: 4. CDR3 amino acids: CASSGQGQETQYF. The CDR3 coding sequence is TGCGCCAGTTCCGGACAGGGCCAAGAGACCCAGTACTTC.

This clonotype was seen ten or more times. The V and J genes are TRBV3-1 and TRBJ1-2; TRBD1 agrees at 7 bases. The CDR3 is 15 residues long. V shed 5 bases and J 3 bases; nucleotides not matched to a gene: 9. From germline, CDR1 is LGHDT and CDR2 YNNKEL (reference sequence). CDR3 nucleotides: TGTGCCAGCAGCAAATGGGACAGTCCGGACTATGGCTACACCTTC. This encodes CASSKWDSPDYGYTF.

This clonotype showed up just a few times. This sequence joins TRBV19 and TRBJ2-2, with 7 bases matching TRBD1. Looked up from germline, CDR1 is LNHDA and CDR2 is SQIVND (reference sequence). This CDR3 has 15 residues. The J segment lost 1 base and the V segment lost 4 bases, leaving 3 bases of the junction unmatched. CDR3 amino acids: CASSTRQGNTGELFF. The CDR3 nucleotides read TGTGCCAGTAGTACTCGACAGGGGAACACCGGGGAGCTGTTTTTT.

This chain joins TRBV9 and TRBJ1-3; D call uncertain. Germline loops: CDR1 SGDLS, CDR2 YYNGEE. Trimming cost V 0 bases and J 4 bases, with 5 bases left between them. The CDR3 contains 13 residues. Here the CDR3 DNA reads TGTGCCAGCAGCGTAGAAGGAGGAAACACCATATATTTT. It yields the protein CASSVEGGNTIYF.

This clonotype was seen only a few times. The chain employs TRBV18 and TRBJ2-7; 7 nucleotides line up with TRBD1. The CDR3 has 14 amino acids. V shed 6 bases and J 5 bases; nucleotides not matched to a gene: 10. Per the germline V gene, CDR1 is KGHSH and CDR2 is LQKENI. CDR3 sequence (DNA): TGTGCCAGCTCCCCCGAAGGGGGCATCAACGAGCAGTACTTC. It codes for CASSPEGGINEQYF.

Only a few counts were recorded for this clonotype. V and J are TRBV4-1 and TRBJ1-5; TRBD1 might be the D (5 bases). CDR1 is MGHRA, CDR2 YSYEKL, per germline. V dropped 1 base and J dropped 4 bases, with 11 bases sitting between them. CDR3 length: 15 residues. CDR3 in amino acids: CASSQVYGGNQPQHF. DNA for the CDR3: TGCGCCAGCAGCCAAGTGTACGGGGGTAATCAGCCCCAGCATTTT.

The chain is built from TRBV6-6 and TRBJ2-2, with D unclear. Germline V gene lookup returns CDR1 MNHNY and CDR2 SVGAGI (reference sequence). Trimming took 0 bases from V and 6 from J, leaving 2 bases between them. This CDR3 is built from 12 residues. This CDR3 is CASSYSPGELFF. The CDR3 nucleotides read TGTGCCAGCAGTTACTCGCCCGGGGAGCTGTTTTTT.